This note documents a single TCR beta chain sequence. Its target is unknown. Trimming left V 5 bases short and J 0 bases short, with 16 bases between. In germline, CDR1 is MNHEY, CDR2 SMNVEV (reference sequence). The CDR3 loop spans 16 amino acids. This sample is part of a study of cytomegalovirus exposure and HLA in healthy donors. Study-wide context: The roughly 110 validation repertoires were reported in a later analysis to have been generated on the same platform as the roughly 720 first-cohort repertoires. The study's findings and limits: Across donors, most TCRs were seen rarely, yet some public ones were widespread.

The assay was immunoSEQ multiplex PCR, and TCRdb's table has in-frame clones only and misses some. Here the sample spans around 150,000 clones, 90% to 97% being singletons. The specimen was PBMCs. This TCR was recovered from a woman aged 18-30 years in good health and CMV-seronegative. The chain links TRBV27 to TRBJ1-1; D ambiguous. The CDR3 DNA is TGTGCCAGCAGTCCCAATACCTTCCCGGTGAACACTGAAGCTTTCTTT. This sequence encodes CASSPNTFPVNTEAFF.